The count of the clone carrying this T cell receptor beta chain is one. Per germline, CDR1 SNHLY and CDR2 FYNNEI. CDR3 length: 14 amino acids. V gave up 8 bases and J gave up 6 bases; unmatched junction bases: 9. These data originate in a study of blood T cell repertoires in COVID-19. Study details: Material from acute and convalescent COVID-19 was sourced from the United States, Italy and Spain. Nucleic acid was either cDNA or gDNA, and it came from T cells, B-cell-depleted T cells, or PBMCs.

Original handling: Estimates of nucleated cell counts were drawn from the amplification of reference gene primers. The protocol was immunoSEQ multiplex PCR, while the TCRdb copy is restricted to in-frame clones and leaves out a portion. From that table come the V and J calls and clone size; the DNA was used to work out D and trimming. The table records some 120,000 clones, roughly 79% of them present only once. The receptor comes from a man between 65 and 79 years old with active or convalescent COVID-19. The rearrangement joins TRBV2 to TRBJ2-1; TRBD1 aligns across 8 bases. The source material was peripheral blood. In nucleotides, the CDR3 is TGTGCCAGCCTACCTGGACAGGGAGGCAATGAGCAGTTCTTC. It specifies CASLPGQGGNEQFF. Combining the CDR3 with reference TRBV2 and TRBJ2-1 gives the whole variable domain EPEVTQTPSHQVTQMGQEVILRCVPISNHLYFYWYRQILGQKVEFLVSFYNNEISEKSEIFDDQFSVERPDGSNFTLKIRSTKLEDSAMYFCASLPGQGGNEQFFGPGTRLTVL.